The rows below give T cell receptor beta chains drawn from one sample of a study of OX40 agonist ivuxolimab in advanced cancers. Assay used: immunoSEQ multiplex PCR; TCRdb lists only in-frame clones, some missing. This table has about 26,000 clones, 79% appearing once. The starting material was CD4+ or CD8+ T cells sorted from blood, obtained in a trial of the OX40 agonist ivuxolimab. These receptors were collected from an adult with an advanced solid tumor such as melanoma, head and neck, liver or kidney cancer. The CDR3 runs from the conserved cysteine through the conserved F or W. A D gene is named only where the DNA matches it firmly. Not every row has a clone size; where given, it reads once, few, many or a size class.

12	.	TRBV11-2	TRBJ2-7	.	CASSLSPYEQYF	TGTGCCAGCAGCTTATCTCCCTACGAGCAGTACTTC
15	.	TRBV2	TRBJ2-7	TRBD1	CASSDSGTADYEQYF	TGTGCCAGCAGTGACTCGGGGACAGCTGACTACGAGCAGTACTTC
13	.	TRBV16	TRBJ1-1	.	CASSQSWETEAFF	TGTGCCAGCAGCCAATCTTGGGAAACTGAAGCTTTCTTT
14	once	TRBV28	TRBJ2-5	TRBD2	CASSPGLAGETQYF	TGTGCCAGCAGTCCGGGACTAGCGGGAGAGACCCAGTACTTC
15	.	TRBV11-2	TRBJ1-4	.	CASSPLGRPYEKLFF	TGTGCCAGCAGCCCCCTTGGACGGCCCTATGAAAAACTGTTTTTT
15	.	TRBV2	TRBJ1-2	.	CASSESRELNYGYTF	TGTGCCAGCAGTGAGTCGCGGGAACTAAACTATGGCTACACCTTC
16	once	TRBV27	TRBJ2-3	.	CASSYSGSRGSDTQYF	TGTGCCAGCAGTTACTCCGGGTCGAGGGGGTCGGATACGCAGTATTTT
15	.	TRBV11-1	TRBJ2-7	TRBD2	CASSTTSGVRYEQYF	TGTGCCAGCAGCACGACTAGCGGGGTAAGGTACGAGCAGTACTTC
13	.	TRBV18	TRBJ2-7	.	CASSPQDLYEQYF	TGTGCCAGCTCACCTCAGGACCTCTACGAGCAGTACTTC
15	.	TRBV7-8	TRBJ1-5	TRBD1	CASSLDDRVNQPQHF	TGTGCCAGCAGCTTAGATGACAGGGTCAATCAGCCCCAGCATTTT
14	few	TRBV10-3	TRBJ1-2	.	CAISEDWGNYGYTF	TGTGCCATCAGTGAGGACTGGGGCAACTATGGCTACACCTTC
13	.	TRBV5-8	TRBJ2-7	.	CASTPERRYEQYF	TGTGCCAGCACCCCGGAAAGAAGGTACGAGCAGTACTTC
13	.	TRBV28	TRBJ2-3	.	CASSSPNGDTQYF	TGTGCCAGCAGTTCGCCGAACGGGGATACGCAGTATTTT
16	.	TRBV5-5	TRBJ2-1	TRBD2	CASSSVAGRDYNEQFF	TGTGCCAGCAGCTCCGTAGCGGGGAGGGACTACAATGAGCAGTTCTTC
13	.	TRBV7-9	TRBJ2-7	.	CASSSLQDYEQYF	TGTGCCAGCAGCTCCCTACAGGACTACGAGCAGTACTTC
16	.	TRBV7-2	TRBJ2-2	.	CASSLGTYSNTGELFF	TGTGCCAGCAGCTTAGGAACGTACTCTAACACCGGGGAGCTGTTTTTT